Listed below are T cell receptor beta chains from one sample, sequenced in a study of monozygotic twins with inflammatory bowel disease. TCRdb derives one entry per CDR3 protein from the 5' RACE reads, leaving out DNA. Its clone listing holds 440,000 or so distinct CDR3 sequences. The specimen sequenced was blood. These receptors came from a human donor with ulcerative colitis or Crohn's disease, or a healthy co-twin of an affected twin (not recorded which). CDR3s include the opening cysteine and the closing phenylalanine or tryptophan.

TRBJ1-5	TRBV5-1	CASKLDHSNQPQHF
TRBJ2-5	TRBV30	CAWSVAGGRETQYF
TRBJ2-1	TRBV5-6	CARSLGSTDEQFF
TRBJ2-5	TRBV5-6	CASSRLAGAETQYF
TRBJ1-1	TRBV29-1	CSVGDSYTEAFF
TRBJ1-1	TRBV10-3	CATEIPGAEAFF
TRBJ2-1	TRBV20-1	CSARSASGSMNEQFF
TRBJ2-1	TRBV28	CASSSGLHSGITDEQFF
TRBJ1-1	TRBV4-1	CASSQQGALNTEAFF
TRBJ2-7	TRBV5-6	CASSVWASGEKEQYF
TRBJ2-7	TRBV5-6	CASSLWGESGEQYF
TRBJ1-5	TRBV2	CARGNRAQPQHF
TRBJ1-2	TRBV7-9	CASSRETTIYGYTF
TRBJ1-2	TRBV5-1	CASSLEAGGYGYTF
TRBJ2-5	TRBV30	CAWRLLRETQYF
TRBJ2-1	TRBV19	CASTYQGEQFF
TRBJ2-3	TRBV3-1	CASSPIQKTSTDTQYF
TRBJ2-3	TRBV6-1	CASSERVMGGPTDTQYF
TRBJ2-3	TRBV24-1	CATSDFTRRGQYF
TRBJ1-1	TRBV4-1	CASSQEGGVFEAFF
TRBJ2-3	TRBV27	CASSQSSLDTQYF
TRBJ2-7	TRBV5-6	CASSQSRDRNYEQYF
TRBJ2-1	TRBV29-1	CSVGLAALGGDEQFF
TRBJ2-7	TRBV7-9	CASSPGLAGVGGYEQYF
TRBJ2-5	TRBV5-4	CASSLGQGGVETQYF
TRBJ1-1	TRBV11-2	CASIHRGHTEAFF
TRBJ1-6	TRBV5-1	CASSRSGTGDSPLHF
TRBJ2-5	TRBV7-2	CASSLAPTRLAGGPQQYF
TRBJ2-5	TRBV10-3	CAISEVYQETQYF
TRBJ1-1	TRBV20-1	CSGSPNTEAFF
TRBJ1-1	TRBV5-1	CASSRVPGETEAFF
TRBJ2-3	TRBV18	CASSPGQVGTDTQYF
TRBJ2-3	TRBV9	CASSPRTGDSSQYF
TRBJ2-7	TRBV28	CASTRTGNNEQYF
TRBJ2-1	TRBV20-1	CSARDPDRQAPNEQFF
TRBJ1-2	TRBV12-3/TRBV12-4	CASSPGGDRGYTF
TRBJ2-1	TRBV10-3	CAISASEGSEQFF
TRBJ2-5	TRBV3-1	CASSPNSRSGTQYF
TRBJ2-2	TRBV9	CASSVVPRTGELFF
TRBJ2-5	TRBV25-1	CASSEARIRETQYF
TRBJ2-7	TRBV6-1	CASSESSGGYEQYF
TRBJ2-3	TRBV7-9	CASSRSGLAASTDTQYF
TRBJ2-2	TRBV18	CASSPRWEVTGELFF
TRBJ2-1	TRBV24-1	CATRGTSGHNEQFF
TRBJ2-2	TRBV10-2	CASSGTSGGAGELFF
TRBJ1-2	TRBV28	CASSLTGGHYGYTF
TRBJ1-1	TRBV6-2/TRBV6-3	CASSYEYATEAFF
TRBJ2-7	TRBV3-1	CASSPKLRGGDPSLYEQYF
TRBJ2-3	TRBV5-1	CASSMNLPGQATDTQYF
TRBJ2-2	TRBV6-4	CASSVGVNTGELFF
TRBJ2-1	TRBV28	CASSWASGRRTEQFF
TRBJ2-2	TRBV10-3	CAISVSDTGELFF
TRBJ2-1	TRBV15	CATSMGPDRYNEQFF
TRBJ2-1	TRBV6-6	CASSYWDTNEQFF
TRBJ2-1	TRBV4-2	CASSPTTGGIDEQFF